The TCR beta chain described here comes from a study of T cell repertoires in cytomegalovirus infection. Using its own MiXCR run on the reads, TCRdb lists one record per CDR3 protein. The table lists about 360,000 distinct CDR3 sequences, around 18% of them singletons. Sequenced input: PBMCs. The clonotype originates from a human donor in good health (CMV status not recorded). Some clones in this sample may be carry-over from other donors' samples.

The CDR3 sequence is CASSYYGTSGSKKTQYF. CDR3 bases: TGTGCCAGCAGTTACTACGGGACTAGCGGGAGTAAAAAGACCCAGTACTTC. The V gene is TRBV6-6, the J gene TRBJ2-5, with 14 positions matching TRBD2. The CDR3 loop spans 17 amino acids. Germline CDR1 reads MNHNY; CDR2 reads SVGAGI (reference sequence). Losses at the gene ends were 1 base for V and 6 bases for J; bases not matched to a gene: 7.